This T cell receptor (beta chain) was obtained from a study of OX40 agonist ivuxolimab in advanced cancers. For the study at large: A partial response was reached by three patients: one with hepatocellular carcinoma and two with cutaneous melanoma.

Study-wide findings and caveats: Some of the nonresponding patients also showed low levels of normalized T-cell clonal expansion.

Germline lookup yields CDR1 SEHNR and CDR2 FQNEAQ (reference sequence). With 4 bases clipped from V and 6 bases from J, the junction kept 9 bases outside the gene matches. This CDR3 has 16 residues. Here immunoSEQ multiplex PCR was the method, and the copy in TCRdb shows in-frame clones only, minus some. The table lists 67,000 or so clones, about 82% of them singletons, with about 4% in the top ten. On this clone itself: The target antigen is unknown.

The sequencing used CD4+ or CD8+ T cells sorted from blood, collected in a trial of the OX40 agonist ivuxolimab. The receptor was derived from an adult with an advanced solid tumor such as melanoma, head and neck, liver or kidney cancer. V gene TRBV7-9 combines with J gene TRBJ2-1; TRBD1 matches at 10 bases. Here the CDR3 DNA reads TGTGCCAGCAGCTCAGGACAGGGGGTGATAGCCAATGAGCAGTTCTTC. Amino acid sequence: CASSSGQGVIANEQFF.